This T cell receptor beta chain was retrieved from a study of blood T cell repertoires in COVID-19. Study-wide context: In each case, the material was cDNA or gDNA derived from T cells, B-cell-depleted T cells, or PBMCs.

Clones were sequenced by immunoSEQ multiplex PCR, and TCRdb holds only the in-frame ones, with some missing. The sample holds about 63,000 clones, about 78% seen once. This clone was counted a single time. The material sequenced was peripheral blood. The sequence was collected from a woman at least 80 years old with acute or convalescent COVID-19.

As DNA, the CDR3 is TGTGCCAGCAGCCCCAACGGACAGGGGAGGTACGAGCAGTACTTC. Amino acids: CASSPNGQGRYEQYF. The genes are TRBV7-2 and TRBJ2-7, with 9 bases matching TRBD1. The J segment lost 4 bases and the V segment lost 5 bases, leaving 9 bases of the junction unmatched. The germline gives CDR1 SGHTA, CDR2 FQGNSA. CDR3 size: 15 residues.